This TCR beta chain originates from a study of graft-versus-host responses after intestinal transplantation. General study results and limits: Early post-transplant declines in HvG were associated with peak levels of circulating GvH clones. Elevated graft-versus-host to host-versus-graft clonal ratios in allografts were recorded for patients with graft-donor T cell macrochimerism. GvH clones surfaced in recipient marrow, some emerging earlier in ileum or blood.

This CDR3 contains 15 residues. Trimming left V 0 bases short and J 2 bases short, with 8 bases between. Germline lookup yields CDR1 SGHRS and CDR2 YFSETQ. For this clone: The antigen is undetermined.

Repertoires were generated with immunoSEQ multiplex PCR, while TCRdb's copy carries only in-frame clones and drops some. The sample consists of about 96,000 clones, 92% of them appearing once. V and J are TRBV5-1 and TRBJ2-2; D possibly corresponds to TRBD2 (6 bases). The receptor comes from a human donor who received an intestinal transplant. Sequenced material: unstimulated CD4+ T cells sorted from spleen or lymph node cells, taken before intestinal transplant. This CDR3 is CASSLAEGNTGELFF. The DNA of the CDR3 is TGCGCCAGCAGCTTGGCGGAGGGTAACACCGGGGAGCTGTTTTTT.